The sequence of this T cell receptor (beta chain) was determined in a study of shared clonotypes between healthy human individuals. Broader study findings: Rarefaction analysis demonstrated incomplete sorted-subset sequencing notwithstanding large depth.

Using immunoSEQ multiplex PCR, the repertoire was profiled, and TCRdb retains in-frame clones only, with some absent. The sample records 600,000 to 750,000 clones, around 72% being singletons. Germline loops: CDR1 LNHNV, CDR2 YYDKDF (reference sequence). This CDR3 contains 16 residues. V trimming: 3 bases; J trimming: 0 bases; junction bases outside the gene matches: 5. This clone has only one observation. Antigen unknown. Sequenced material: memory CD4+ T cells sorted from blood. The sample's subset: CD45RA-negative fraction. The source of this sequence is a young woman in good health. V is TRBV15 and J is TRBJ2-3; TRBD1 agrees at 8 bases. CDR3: CATSRADRDSTDTQYF. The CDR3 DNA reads TGTGCCACCAGCAGGGCGGACAGGGACAGCACAGATACGCAGTATTTT.